This TCR beta chain was identified in a study of early T cells in non-severe SARS-CoV-2 infection (dated by TCRdb to the early 2020s). Background on the whole study: TCR sequencing used bulk RNA from unsorted whole blood, so alpha and beta chains could not be paired. Findings and caveats that apply to the study as a whole: VDJdb matching was skewed toward anti-spike CD8 responses and likely underestimated virus-specific expansions, missing private and CD4 specificities.

As concerns this clonotype: Which antigen it targets is not known. No qualities accompany the bases; no much larger clone lies one base away.

CDR1 and CDR2 were assigned from the germline V gene as MNHEY and SVGAGI. The V end loses 2 bases and the J end loses 5 bases, and a stretch of 16 bases separates them. The CDR3 numbers 16 residues from cysteine through phenylalanine. The DNA shown is the 48-base CDR3, in frame from base 1. Receptors were amplified or captured by 5' RACE. Sequenced using a NextSeq 500. Unique molecular identifiers were attached to individual cDNA molecules in the TCR library protocol so that sequencing error and PCR bias could be corrected. TCR alpha and beta chains were both sequenced, and the abundances of alpha and beta sequences in each sample were closely correlated with each other. As for how the authors treated the data: Decombinator V4 was used to annotate TCR sequences for V gene, J gene and CDR3. TCRs were defined as expanded if a significant change between any two time points was detected under a Poisson model with p below 0.0001. TCR abundances were normalised to the total number of TCRs sequenced per sample and were expressed as counts per million. TRAV1-2 paired with TRAJ12, TRAJ20 or TRAJ33 defined MAIT TCRs, while TRAV10 paired with TRAJ18 defined iNKT TCRs. A search of VDJdb, accessed on 1 November 2021, was run for TCRs annotated to CMV, EBV and SARS-CoV-2, with TCRs annotated for multiple antigens excluded. In-frame beta chains were kept once TCRdb had trimmed the public reads at Q25 with fastp and called clones with MiXCR. CDR3 protein duplicates are merged, each entry listing the most common genes and DNA. TCRdb's processing, not the authors', yielded these V and J calls. Across this sample there are about 86,000 distinct CDR3 sequences, with 13% to 15% seen only once. 5.5% to 8% of the sample belongs to the ten largest clones.

This was a case-control study nested in a cohort of healthcare workers in London, UK, who had nasopharyngeal swab PCR tests and blood samples taken every week. Between 23 and 31 March 2020, the week of the UK lockdown, healthcare workers were enrolled and then followed up weekly for as long as 16 weeks. The chain was built from TRBV6-5 and TRBJ1-3; no D gene call is confident. This clonotype originated in an adult who was a healthcare worker with PCR-confirmed SARS-CoV-2 infection or an uninfected control (not recorded which). The sequencing sample was made of whole blood. The CDR3 corresponds to CASSYRLAAGRNTIYF. The nucleotides read TGTGCCAGCAGTTACCGCCTGGCAGCGGGGAGAAACACCATATATTTT.